Included here is one T cell receptor (beta chain) sequence, with context. CDR3 length: 17 residues. After removal of 1 base from V and 4 bases from J, the junction contained 7 bases not matched to a gene. CDR1 is SGHRS and CDR2 is YFSETQ in the germline V gene. Method: immunoSEQ multiplex PCR; TCRdb's copy keeps in-frame clones and lacks some. Of tens of thousands of clones listed, around nine tenths are singletons. This specimen comes from a study of T cell changes during pregnancy in multiple sclerosis. The source material was CD4+ T cells from peripheral blood mononuclear cells, sampled before pregnancy. The chain employs TRBV5-1 and TRBJ2-2; 10 bases match TRBD1. The source of this sequence is a female donor with multiple sclerosis, enrolled in a pregnancy study. The CDR3 nucleotides read TGCGCCAGCAGCTTGAGGAGACAGGGGGCGCGCACCGGGGAGCTGTTTTTT. Protein product: CASSLRRQGARTGELFF.